The 7 T cell receptor beta chains presented below share a single source sample, sequenced in a study of T cell repertoires in cytomegalovirus infection. The antigens for these receptors are not known. TCRdb redid the calling of the reads with MiXCR, one entry per CDR3 protein. The sample yields around 300,000 distinct CDR3 sequences, around 20% seen once. The material sequenced was cultured PBMCs, taken from culture after CMV antigen stimulation. These receptors came from a human donor in good health (CMV status not recorded). Some clones in this sample may be carry-over from other donors' samples.

Ten or more counts support this clonotype. CDR3 DNA: TGTGCCAGCTCAGGCCGTTACGAGCAGTACTTC. Translated, it gives CASSGRYEQYF. The chain recombines TRBV28 with TRBJ2-7; D remains ambiguous. The CDR3 runs 11 residues. V gave up 8 bases and J gave up 4 bases, with 9 bases separating them. Germline values: CDR1 MDHEN, CDR2 SYDVKM. The full variable domain, with the rest looked up from reference TRBV28 and TRBJ2-7, is DVKVTQSSRYLVKRTGEKVFLECVQDMDHENMFWYRQDPGLGLRLIYFSYDVKMKEKGDIPEGYSVSREKKERFSLILESASTNQTSMYLCASSGRYEQYFGPGTRLTVT.

The chain recombines TRBV4-1 with TRBJ1-5, with unresolved D. Trimming removed 10 bases at V and 0 bases at J, with 13 bases between. Germline-derived CDR1 and CDR2 are MGHRA and YSYEKL. The CDR3 totals 14 residues. Here the CDR3 reads CATTAMYSNQPQHF. The CDR3 DNA reads TGCGCCACCACCGCCATGTATAGCAATCAGCCCCAGCATTTT.

This clonotype came up many times. The chain couples TRBV7-2 to TRBJ1-1; 9 bases agree with TRBD1. This CDR3 is 14 amino acids long. CDR1 SGHTA and CDR2 FQGNSA come from the germline V gene. Germline trimming cut 5 bases from V and 5 bases from J; bases unmatched to any gene: 6. The CDR3 DNA reads as TGTGCCAGCAGCAGGGGACAGGGAAGGACTGAAGCTTTCTTT. It codes for CASSRGQGRTEAFF.

This clonotype was detected a few times. The chain combines TRBV12-5 with TRBJ2-1; 11 bases line up with TRBD2. The length of the CDR3 is 14 residues. V was pared by 6 bases and J by 8 bases, with 6 bases of the junction left unmatched. The germline gives CDR1 LGHNT, CDR2 FRNRAP. The CDR3 protein is CASGTSGSVYEQFF. The CDR3 DNA follows: TGTGCTAGTGGAACTAGCGGGAGTGTCTATGAGCAGTTCTTC.

This clonotype was counted between two and nine times. V gene TRBV12-3 or TRBV12-4 combines with J gene TRBJ2-4, with a weak D call TRBD2 (5 bases). Trimming took 1 base from V and 0 from J, leaving 7 bases between them. This CDR3 is 15 amino acids long. The CDR3 loop reads CASSLGLIAKNIQYF. DNA for the CDR3: TGTGCCAGCAGTTTAGGACTAATAGCCAAAAACATTCAGTACTTC.

The J gene is TRBJ2-7, the V gene TRBV6-2 or TRBV6-3, with D hard to call. Germline assignment: CDR1 MNHEY and CDR2 SVGEGT. Trimming removed 1 base at V and 6 bases at J, with 10 bases between. This CDR3 is built from 13 residues. The CDR3 DNA reads TGTGCCAGCAGTTACTATGAATCGACCGAGCAGTACGTC. Protein sequence: CASSYYESTEQYV.

The chain has TRBV3-1 and TRBJ1-2; 8 bases are a match to TRBD1. Germline values: CDR1 LGHDT, CDR2 YNNKEL (reference sequence). Losses at the gene ends were 4 bases for V and 2 bases for J; bases not matched to a gene: 9. The CDR3 runs to 16 residues. CDR3 bases: TGTGCCAGCAGCCCTTTTTGGACAGGGACAAACTATGGCTACACCTTC. This codes for CASSPFWTGTNYGYTF. The full variable domain, completed using reference TRBV3-1 and TRBJ1-2, is DTAVSQTPKYLVTQMGNDKSIKCEQNLGHDTMYWYKQDSKKFLKIMFSYNNKELIINETVPNRFSPKSPDKAHLNLHINSLELGDSAVYFCASSPFWTGTNYGYTFGSGTRLTVV.